This TCR beta chain comes out of a study of blood T cells in healthy people across ages. Study observations and caveats: Both higher diversity and more naive CD4+ cells marked long-lived donors when set against aged donors.

Germline V gene data show CDR1 as SGDLS and CDR2 as YYNGEE. With 3 bases clipped from V and 10 bases from J, the junction kept 7 bases outside the gene matches. The CDR3 contains 14 residues. PCR was performed a second time for 7 to 11 cycles using a sample-barcoded 5' primer and a J-beta primer mix. MiXCR, run by TCRdb on the 5' RACE reads, gives a single entry per CDR3 protein. The table records some 1,000,000 distinct CDR3 sequences, around 27% of them present only once. In the case of this clonotype: The target antigen is unknown.

These same data were also listed under a study on T cells of mothers and their children.

The receptor comes from a girl under 10 years old in good health. The sample was blood. The rearrangement joins TRBV9 to TRBJ1-6; 7 positions match TRBD1. CDR3 DNA: TGTGCCAGCAGCGAGGGGGCCGGGTGGTCACCCCTCCACTTT. It translates to CASSEGAGWSPLHF.